These 4 T cell receptor beta chains were all obtained from the same sample, sequenced in a study of CD8+CD57+ T cells in acquired aplastic anemia. Flow cytometry had shown expanded CD8+CD57+ cells in the patients chosen for sequencing. Genomic DNA templated the TCR beta VDJ and CDR3 profiling. TCRdb passed the reads through MiXCR, listing each CDR3 protein once. The table has some 200,000 distinct CDR3 sequences, just under 50% seen once. The sample consisted of sorted CD4+, CD8+, or CD8+CD57+ T cells (not recorded which) from PBMCs. The receptor source for this set is a human donor with aplastic anemia.

The chain uses TRBV5-1 and TRBJ2-1, with D possibly being TRBD1 or TRBD2 (5 bases each). Per the germline V gene, CDR1 is SGHRS and CDR2 is YFSETQ. V shed 6 bases and J shed 11 bases, with 18 bases lying between them. The CDR3 totals 13 residues. The CDR3 protein is CASKPRDGRQQFF. Written as DNA, the CDR3 is TGCGCCAGCAAACCACGGGACGGGCGACAGCAGTTCTTC.

Comments on this clonotype: The junction shows a germline mismatch at one end, possibly a read error. The V and J genes are TRBV2 and TRBJ1-2; 8 bases are shared with TRBD1. Germline CDR1 and CDR2: SNHLY and FYNNEI. The CDR3 runs to 15 residues. The DNA for the CDR3 is TGTGCCAGCACCCAGATCGGACAGGGCGGTGACGGCTGCACCTTC. It specifies CASTQIGQGGDGCTF.

This clonotype was observed at least ten times. The chain has TRBV13 and TRBJ2-6; a weak D match, TRBD1 (6 bases). The V end lost 5 bases, the J end lost 0 bases, and 8 bases lay between the germline ends. Germline V CDR1 and CDR2: PRHDT, FYEKMQ (reference sequence). CDR3 length: 15 residues. CDR3 region: CASSKQGSGANVLTF. Written as DNA, the CDR3 is TGTGCCAGCAGCAAACAGGGCTCTGGGGCCAACGTCCTGACTTTC.

The J gene is TRBJ2-3, the V gene TRBV2, with 12 bases matching TRBD1. After removal of 5 bases from V and 5 bases from J, the junction contained 5 bases not matched to a gene. The CDR3 is 15 amino acids. In germline, CDR1 is SNHLY, CDR2 FYNNEI. The CDR3 is CASSRDRGRGDTQYF. In DNA form, the CDR3 reads TGTGCCAGCAGTAGGGACAGGGGGCGTGGAGATACGCAGTATTTT.